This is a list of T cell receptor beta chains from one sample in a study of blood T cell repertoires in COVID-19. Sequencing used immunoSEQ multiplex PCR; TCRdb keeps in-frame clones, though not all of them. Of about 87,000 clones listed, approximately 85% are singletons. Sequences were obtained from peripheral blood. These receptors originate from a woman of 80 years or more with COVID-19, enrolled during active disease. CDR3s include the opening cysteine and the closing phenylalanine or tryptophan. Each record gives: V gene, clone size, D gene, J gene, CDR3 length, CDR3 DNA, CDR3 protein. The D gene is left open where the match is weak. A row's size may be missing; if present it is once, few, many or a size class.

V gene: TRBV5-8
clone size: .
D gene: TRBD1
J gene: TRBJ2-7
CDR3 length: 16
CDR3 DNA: TGTGCCAGCAGCTTGAGGGGACAGGGGATATCCTACGAGCAGTACTTC
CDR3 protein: CASSLRGQGISYEQYF

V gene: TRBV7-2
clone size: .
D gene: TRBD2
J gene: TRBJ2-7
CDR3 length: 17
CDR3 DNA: TGTGCCAGCAGCCGTTCGGGGGGAAGCACCGGAACCTACGAGCAGTACTTC
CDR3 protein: CASSRSGGSTGTYEQYF

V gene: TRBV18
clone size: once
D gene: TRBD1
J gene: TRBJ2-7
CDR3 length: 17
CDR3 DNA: TGTGCCAGCTCACAAAGAGTCGGGACAGGGGGCTCCTACGAGCAGTACTTC
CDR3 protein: CASSQRVGTGGSYEQYF

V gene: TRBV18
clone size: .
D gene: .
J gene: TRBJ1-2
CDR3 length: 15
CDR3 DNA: TGTGCCAGCTCACCACCGGACACTTCTAACTATGGCTACACCTTC
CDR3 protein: CASSPPDTSNYGYTF

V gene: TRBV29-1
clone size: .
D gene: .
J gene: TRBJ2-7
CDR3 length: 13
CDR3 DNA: TGCAGCGTCGGGACGGGAGACACCTACGAGCAGTACTTC
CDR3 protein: CSVGTGDTYEQYF

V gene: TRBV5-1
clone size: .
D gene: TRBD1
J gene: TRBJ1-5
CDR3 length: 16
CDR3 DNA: TGCGCCAGCAGCCCTCATCCCCAGGGGGCGTATCAGTCCCAGCATTTT
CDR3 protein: CASSPHPQGAYQSQHF

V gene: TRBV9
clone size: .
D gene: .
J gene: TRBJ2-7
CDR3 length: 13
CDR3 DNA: TGTGCCAGCAGCACCCAAATCGAGGACGAGCAGTACTTC
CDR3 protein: CASSTQIEDEQYF

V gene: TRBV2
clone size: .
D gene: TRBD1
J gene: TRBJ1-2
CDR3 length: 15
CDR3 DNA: TGTGCCAGCAGTCAAGGACAGGGGGCCAACTATGGCTACACCTTC
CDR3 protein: CASSQGQGANYGYTF

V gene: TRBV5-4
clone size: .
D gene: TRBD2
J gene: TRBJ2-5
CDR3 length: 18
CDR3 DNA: TGTGCCAGCAGCTTGGGACTAGCGGGGGGCGGGTACCAAGAGACCCAGTACTTC
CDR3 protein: CASSLGLAGGGYQETQYF

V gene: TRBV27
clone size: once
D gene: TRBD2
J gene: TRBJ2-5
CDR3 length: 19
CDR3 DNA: TGTGCCAGCAGTTTAAGGGGACTAGCGGGGGGGCCCGACCCTCAGACCCAGTACTTC
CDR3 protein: CASSLRGLAGGPDPQTQYF

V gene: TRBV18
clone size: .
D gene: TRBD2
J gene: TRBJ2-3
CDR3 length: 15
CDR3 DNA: TGTGCCAGCTCCCCGGCGGCGGGAGTCGCAGATACGCAGTATTTT
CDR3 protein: CASSPAAGVADTQYF

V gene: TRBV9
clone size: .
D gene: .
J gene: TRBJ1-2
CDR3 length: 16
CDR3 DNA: TGTGCCAGCAGCGTAGCTCCGGGACATCCTAACTATGGCTACACCTTC
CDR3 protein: CASSVAPGHPNYGYTF

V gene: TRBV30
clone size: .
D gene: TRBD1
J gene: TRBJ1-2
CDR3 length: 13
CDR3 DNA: TGTGCCTGGAAGGGACAGGATAACTATGGCTACACCTTC
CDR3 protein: CAWKGQDNYGYTF

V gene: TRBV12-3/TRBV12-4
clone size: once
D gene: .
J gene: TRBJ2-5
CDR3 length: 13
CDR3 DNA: TGTGCCAGCACCCATGGTGGGGCAAAGACCCAGTACTTC
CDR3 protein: CASTHGGAKTQYF

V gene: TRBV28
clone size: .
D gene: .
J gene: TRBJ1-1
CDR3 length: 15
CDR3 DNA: TGTGCCAGCAGTTTATCAACGGGGATCAGCACTGAAGCTTTCTTT
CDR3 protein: CASSLSTGISTEAFF

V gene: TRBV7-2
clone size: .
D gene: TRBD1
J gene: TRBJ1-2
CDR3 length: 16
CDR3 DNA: TGTGCCAGCAGCTTCCGGGACAGGATTGCGGGAGATGGCTACACCTTC
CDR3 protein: CASSFRDRIAGDGYTF

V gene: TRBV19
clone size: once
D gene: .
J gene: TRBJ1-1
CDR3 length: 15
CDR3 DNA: TGTGCCAGTAGTACCTCAGGGCGGTTGAACACTGAAGCTTTCTTT
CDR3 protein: CASSTSGRLNTEAFF

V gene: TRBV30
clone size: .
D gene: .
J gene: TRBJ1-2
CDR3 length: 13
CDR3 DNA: TGTGCCTGGAGTGTGGGAGGACGTCTCGGCTACACCTTC
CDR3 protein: CAWSVGGRLGYTF

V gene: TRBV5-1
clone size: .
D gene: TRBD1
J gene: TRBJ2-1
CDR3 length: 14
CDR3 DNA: TGCGCCAGCAGCTTGGGGACAGGGTTCGGTGAGCAGTTCTTC
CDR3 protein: CASSLGTGFGEQFF

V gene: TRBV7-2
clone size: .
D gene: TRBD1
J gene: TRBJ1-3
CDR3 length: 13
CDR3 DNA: TGTGCCAGCAGCGAATTCAGGGGGAACACCATATATTTT
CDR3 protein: CASSEFRGNTIYF

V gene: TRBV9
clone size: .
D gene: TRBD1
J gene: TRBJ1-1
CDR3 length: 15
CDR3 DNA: TGTGCCAGCAGCGCCCGGGACAGGGGGAGCACTGAAGCTTTCTTT
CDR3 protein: CASSARDRGSTEAFF

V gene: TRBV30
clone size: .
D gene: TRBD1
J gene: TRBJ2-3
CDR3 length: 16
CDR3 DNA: TGTGCCTCCCTAAACCACAGGGGGCTGCTGGCAGATACGCAGTATTTT
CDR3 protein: CASLNHRGLLADTQYF

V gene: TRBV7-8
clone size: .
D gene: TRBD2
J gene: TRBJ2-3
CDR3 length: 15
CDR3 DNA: TGTGCCAGCAGCCGCATTAGCGGGAGCTCAGATACGCAGTATTTT
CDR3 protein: CASSRISGSSDTQYF

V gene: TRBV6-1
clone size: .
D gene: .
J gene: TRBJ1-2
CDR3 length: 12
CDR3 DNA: TGTGCCAGCAGTGAAGCGTTCGGTGGCTACACCTTC
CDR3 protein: CASSEAFGGYTF

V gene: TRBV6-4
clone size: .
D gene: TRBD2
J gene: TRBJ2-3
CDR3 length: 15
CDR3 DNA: TGTGCCAGCAGTGACAGAGCGGGGGGGATGGATACGCAGTATTTT
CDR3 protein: CASSDRAGGMDTQYF

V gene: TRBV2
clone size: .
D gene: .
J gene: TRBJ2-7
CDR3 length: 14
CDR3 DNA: TGTGCCAGCGTGGGGCGGACGGCTACCTACGAGCAGTACTTC
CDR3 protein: CASVGRTATYEQYF

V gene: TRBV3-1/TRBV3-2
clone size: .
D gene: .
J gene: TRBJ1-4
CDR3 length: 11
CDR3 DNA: TGTGCCAGCAGCAAATTAGAAAAACTGTTTTTT
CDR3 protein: CASSKLEKLFF

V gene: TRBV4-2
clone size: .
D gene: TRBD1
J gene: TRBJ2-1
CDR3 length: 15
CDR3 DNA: TGTGCCAGCAGCCCTCACCGCAGGGGGTTTGATGAGCAGTTCTTC
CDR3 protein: CASSPHRRGFDEQFF

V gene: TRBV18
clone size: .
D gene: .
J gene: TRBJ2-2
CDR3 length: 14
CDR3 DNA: TGTGCCAGCTCACCACCTTACCAGCGCCGGGAGCTGTTTTTT
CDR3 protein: CASSPPYQRRELFF

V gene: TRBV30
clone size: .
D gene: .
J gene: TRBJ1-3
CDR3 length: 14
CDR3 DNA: TGTGCCTGGAGTTTGGCAGGGTCTGGAAACACCATATATTTT
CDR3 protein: CAWSLAGSGNTIYF

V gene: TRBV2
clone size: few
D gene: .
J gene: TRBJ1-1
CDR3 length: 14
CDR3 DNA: TGTGCCAGCAACGCTTTCCAGGGGAACACTGAAGCTTTCTTT
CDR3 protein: CASNAFQGNTEAFF

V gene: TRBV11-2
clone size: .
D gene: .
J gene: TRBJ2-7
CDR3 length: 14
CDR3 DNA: TGTGCCAGCAGCTTCGCCGGGGACAACTACGAGCAGTACTTC
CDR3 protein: CASSFAGDNYEQYF

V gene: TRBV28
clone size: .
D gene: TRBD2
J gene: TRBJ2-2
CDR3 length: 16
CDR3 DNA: TGTGCCAGCAGTTGGGCCCCTAGCGGGGCCTACGGGGAGCTGTTTTTT
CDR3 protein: CASSWAPSGAYGELFF

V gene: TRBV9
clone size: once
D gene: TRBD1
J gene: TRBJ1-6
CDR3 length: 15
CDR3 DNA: TGTGCCAGCAGCGCAGGGACAGGGGGTTTAGTACCCCTCCACTTT
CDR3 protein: CASSAGTGGLVPLHF

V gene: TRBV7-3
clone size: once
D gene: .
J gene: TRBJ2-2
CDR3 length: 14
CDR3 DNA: TGTGCCAGCAGCAACGGTGTAAACACCGGGGAGCTGTTTTTT
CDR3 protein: CASSNGVNTGELFF

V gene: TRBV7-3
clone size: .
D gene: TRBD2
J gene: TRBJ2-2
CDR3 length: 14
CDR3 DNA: TGTGCCAGCAGCTTGCTAGCGGGAGCCGGGGAGCTGTTTTTT
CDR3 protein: CASSLLAGAGELFF

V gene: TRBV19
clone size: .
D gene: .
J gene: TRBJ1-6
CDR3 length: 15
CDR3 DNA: TGTGCCAGTAGTATAGGAAAAGGGGTGAACTCACCCCTCCACTTT
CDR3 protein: CASSIGKGVNSPLHF

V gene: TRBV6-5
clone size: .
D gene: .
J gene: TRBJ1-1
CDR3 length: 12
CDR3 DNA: TGTGCCAGCAGAGAGGGTCACACTGAAGCTTTCTTT
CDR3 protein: CASREGHTEAFF

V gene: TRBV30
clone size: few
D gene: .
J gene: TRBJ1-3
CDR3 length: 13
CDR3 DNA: TGTGCCTGGAGTGTGACAGTCTCAAACACCATATATTTT
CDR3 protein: CAWSVTVSNTIYF

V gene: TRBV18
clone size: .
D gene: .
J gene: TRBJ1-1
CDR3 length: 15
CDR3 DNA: TGTGCCAGCTCACCACGTGCAGGTTCAAACACTGAAGCTTTCTTT
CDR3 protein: CASSPRAGSNTEAFF

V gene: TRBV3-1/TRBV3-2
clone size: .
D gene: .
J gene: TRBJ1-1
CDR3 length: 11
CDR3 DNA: TGTGCCAGCAGCCAATCCAGGGAAGCTTTCTTT
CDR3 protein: CASSQSREAFF

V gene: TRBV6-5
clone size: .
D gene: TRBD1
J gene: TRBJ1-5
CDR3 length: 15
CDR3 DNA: TGTGCCAGCAGTAGATCAGGGGGCCTCTATCAGCCCCAGCATTTT
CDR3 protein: CASSRSGGLYQPQHF

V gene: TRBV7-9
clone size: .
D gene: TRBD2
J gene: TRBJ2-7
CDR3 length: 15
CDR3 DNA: TGTGCCAGCAGCTTAGGGCTAGCGGGAGTAGACGAGCAGTACTTC
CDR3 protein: CASSLGLAGVDEQYF

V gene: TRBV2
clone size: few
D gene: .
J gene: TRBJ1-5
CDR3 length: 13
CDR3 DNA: TGTGCCAGCGTTCGGGACATAAATCAGCCCCAGCATTTT
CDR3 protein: CASVRDINQPQHF

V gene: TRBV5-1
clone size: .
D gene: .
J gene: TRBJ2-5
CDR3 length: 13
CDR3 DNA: TGCGCCAGCAGCTTGGAGGGGCTAAAGACCCAGTACTTC
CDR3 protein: CASSLEGLKTQYF

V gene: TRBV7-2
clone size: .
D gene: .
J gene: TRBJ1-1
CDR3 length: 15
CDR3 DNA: TGTGCCAGCAGCTCTAGACGCTTTCCGAACACTGAAGCTTTCTTT
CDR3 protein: CASSSRRFPNTEAFF